This TCR beta chain was identified during a study of PD-1 blockade in classical Hodgkin lymphoma. Study-wide findings and caveats: The authors have not defined what causes the repertoire differences, possibly disease activity or prior therapy. Newly diagnosed patients reportedly had lower baseline TCR diversity than healthy donors.

Assay used: immunoSEQ multiplex PCR; TCRdb lists only in-frame clones, some missing. The sample lists 21,000 or so clones; around nine tenths were seen once. This clone was counted only a few times. Its antigen is currently unknown. Time point given: newly diagnosed, previously untreated cHL patient sample. Isolated CD8+ T cells were derived from thawed PBMCs through magnetic negative selection. Serving as comparison were PBMCs from newly diagnosed, untreated classical Hodgkin lymphoma, which were sequenced alongside the relapsed/refractory trial patients. This TCR derives from a human donor with classical Hodgkin lymphoma. The material sequenced was CD8+ T cells from blood.

CDR3 sequence: CAWRGQGTYGYTF. The CDR3 nucleotides read TGTGCCTGGAGGGGACAGGGAACCTATGGCTACACCTTC. V is TRBV30 and J is TRBJ1-2, with 9 bases aligning to TRBD1. The CDR3 extends over 13 amino acids. Germline V lookup: CDR1 GTSNPN, CDR2 SVGIG (reference sequence). Losses at the gene ends were 3 bases for V and 4 bases for J; bases not matched to a gene: 3.